The 26 T cell receptor beta chains listed next were all sequenced from one sample in a study of cytomegalovirus exposure and HLA in healthy donors. The study ran its PCR with 60 Vbeta and 13 Jbeta primers. Using immunoSEQ multiplex PCR, the repertoire was profiled, and TCRdb retains in-frame clones only, with some absent. Of 90,000 to 110,000 clones in the sample, about 69% were seen once. The sample was PBMCs. The source of these receptors is a man in his forties in good health and CMV-seronegative.

The chain couples TRBV4-1 to TRBJ2-5; D perhaps matches TRBD1 (6 bases). The J call may be incorrect, as the DNA end agrees better with TRBJ2-7. This CDR3 region has 14 residues. The V gene's germline CDR1 is MGHRA and CDR2 YSYEKL. CDR3 in DNA: TGCGCCAGCAGCCCTACCGACAGGCCCCACGAGCAGTACTTC. Its protein product is CASSPTDRPHEQYF.

This rearrangement joins TRBV4-1 to TRBJ2-3; possibly TRBD2 for D (6 bases). The CDR3 spans 15 residues. CDR1 is MGHRA and CDR2 is YSYEKL in the germline V gene. Trimming cost V 3 bases and J 3 bases, with 13 bases left between them. The CDR3 sequence: CASSQTSGVTDTQYF. In DNA form, the CDR3 reads TGCGCCAGCAGCCAGACTAGTGGGGTGACAGATACGCAGTATTTT.

The chain recombines TRBV6-5 with TRBJ1-5, with a possible D match to TRBD1 (6 bases). CDR1 MNHEY and CDR2 SVGAGI come from the germline V gene. V was shortened by 4 bases and J by 6 bases, with 13 bases between the two germline ends. There are 14 residues in the CDR3. The CDR3 sequence is CASSSQGIVQPQHF. CDR3 in DNA: TGTGCCAGCAGTTCCCAGGGGATCGTTCAGCCCCAGCATTTT.

V and J are TRBV11-2 and TRBJ1-1; no clear D. The CDR3 extends over 15 amino acids. V gave up 5 bases and J gave up 3 bases, with 16 bases separating them. Germline CDR1 reads SGHAT; CDR2 reads FQNNGV. The CDR3 loop is CASSPTGFSDTEAFF. DNA for the CDR3: TGTGCCAGCAGCCCGACGGGGTTCTCCGACACTGAAGCTTTCTTT.

The genes are TRBV7-7 and TRBJ2-5, with a tentative D call TRBD2 (5 bases). V was clipped by 5 bases and J by 5 bases, with 18 bases between them. Germline V lookup: CDR1 SSHAT, CDR2 FNYEAQ (reference sequence). CDR3 size: 15 residues. CDR3 in amino acids: CASSPAGSPRETQYF. The CDR3 coding sequence is TGTGCCAGCAGCCCAGCTGGGAGCCCCCGGGAGACCCAGTACTTC.

This sequence joins TRBV5-1 and TRBJ2-5; D is possibly TRBD2 (5 bases). With the DNA end fitting TRBJ2-7 better, the J assignment may be wrong. Germline loops: CDR1 SGHRS, CDR2 YFSETQ. This CDR3 region has 14 residues. CDR3 coding DNA: TGCGCCAGCAGCAACCTCGGGAACACCTACGAGCAGTACTTC. This encodes CASSNLGNTYEQYF.

The chain links TRBV5-6 to TRBJ2-7; the match to TRBD1 covers 10 bases. CDR1 and CDR2 (germline): SGHDT, YYEEEE. V lost 0 bases, J lost 4 bases, and 1 base stayed unmatched. The CDR3 sequence is 14 residues long. The CDR3, as DNA: TGTGCCAGCAGCTTGGGGACAGGGGGGTACGAGCAGTACTTC. It encodes CASSLGTGGYEQYF.

The chain has TRBV27 and TRBJ2-5; 7 bases are a match to TRBD1. The better agreement between TRBJ2-7 and the DNA end casts doubt on the J call. CDR1 MNHEY and CDR2 SMNVEV come from the germline V gene (reference sequence). The CDR3 has 13 residues. The CDR3 DNA sequence: TGTGCCAGCAGCCGGGACAGTTCCTACGAGCAGTACTTC. Translated, it gives CASSRDSSYEQYF.

The V and J genes are TRBV7-2 and TRBJ2-3; maybe TRBD1 (5 bases). The V end was cut by 5 bases, the J end by 0 bases, with 12 bases between. This CDR3 contains 15 residues. Germline V lookup: CDR1 SGHTA, CDR2 FQGNSA. CDR3 nucleotides: TGTGCCAGCAGCCGTGACAGTCCTAGCACAGATACGCAGTATTTT. Its protein is CASSRDSPSTDTQYF.

This clone was counted a few times. CDR3 nucleotide sequence: TGCGCCAGCAGCTTGGGAATACTGAGGGCGGTGAACACCGGGGAGCTGTTTTTT. Amino acid sequence: CASSLGILRAVNTGELFF. The rearrangement uses TRBV5-1 and TRBJ2-2, with D possibly TRBD2 on 5 matching bases. This CDR3 contains 18 residues. Trimming removed 0 bases at V and 1 base at J, with 16 bases between. Per the germline V gene, CDR1 is SGHRS and CDR2 is YFSETQ.

There are a few counts of this clone. The genes are TRBV7-8 and TRBJ1-4; a possible D gene is TRBD1 (6 bases). Trimming took 5 bases from V and 7 from J, leaving 17 bases between them. Germline V gene lookup returns CDR1 SGHVS and CDR2 FQNEAQ. The CDR3 sequence is 15 residues long. The chain's CDR3 is CASSPSGTTTEKLFF. The CDR3 DNA reads TGTGCCAGCAGCCCGTCCGGGACAACGACTGAAAAACTGTTTTTT.

This chain links TRBV4-1 with TRBJ1-4; D is possibly TRBD1 (6 bases). The length of the CDR3 is 17 residues. Germline lookup yields CDR1 MGHRA and CDR2 YSYEKL. The V end lost 4 bases, the J end lost 7 bases, and 22 bases lay between the germline ends. The CDR3, as DNA: TGCGCCAGCAGCCCCGAACCACGGGGGGCCCCGGGTGAAAAACTGTTTTTT. Residues: CASSPEPRGAPGEKLFF.

This clone has only one observation. The CDR3 bases are TGTGCCATCAGGGGACTAGCGGGAAGCGATGAGCAGTTCTTC. It is translated as CAIRGLAGSDEQFF. The V and J genes are TRBV10-3 and TRBJ2-1; 13 bases map to TRBD2. There are 14 residues in the CDR3. Germline V CDR1 and CDR2: ENHRY, SYGVKD. Unmatched junction bases numbered 4, after V lost 6 bases and J lost 8 bases.

This sequence joins TRBV30 and TRBJ1-3; a weak D match, TRBD1 (5 bases). The CDR3 sequence is 13 residues long. The germline V and J ends were trimmed by 4 bases and 4 bases, with 11 bases remaining between them. CDR1 is GTSNPN, CDR2 SVGIG, per germline (reference sequence). The CDR3 reads CAWNRGAGNTIYF. In DNA form, the CDR3 reads TGTGCCTGGAATCGCGGGGCAGGAAACACCATATATTTT. Filled out from reference TRBV30 and TRBJ1-3, the complete variable domain reads SQTIHQWPATLVQPVGSPLSLECTVEGTSNPNLYWYRQAAGRGLQLLFYSVGIGQISSEVPQNLSASRPQDRQFILSSKKLLLSDSGFYLCAWNRGAGNTIYFGEGSWLTVV.

V is TRBV5-1 and J is TRBJ2-7, with 7 bases fitting TRBD1. The CDR3 extends over 15 amino acids. Germline lookup yields CDR1 SGHRS and CDR2 YFSETQ. Trimming at V came to 5 bases and at J to 1 base, leaving 9 bases not matched to a gene. Here the CDR3 reads CASSFLPGGSYEQYF. CDR3 coding DNA: TGCGCCAGCAGTTTTCTGCCAGGGGGATCCTACGAGCAGTACTTC.

The V gene is TRBV6-6, the J gene TRBJ2-1, with D possibly being TRBD2 (5 bases). Germline V lookup: CDR1 MNHNY, CDR2 SVGAGI (reference sequence). Trimming cost V 8 bases and J 3 bases, with 8 bases left between them. CDR3 length: 12 amino acids. The CDR3 loop is CASSRDYNEQFF. The DNA for the CDR3 is TGTGCCAGCTCCCGGGACTACAATGAGCAGTTCTTC.

The rearrangement uses TRBV7-9 and TRBJ1-3; D unresolved. Trimming took 0 bases from V and 4 from J, leaving 7 bases between them. CDR3 size: 14 residues. Germline assignment: CDR1 SEHNR and CDR2 FQNEAQ (reference sequence). CDR3 protein: CASSLAYQGNTIYF. DNA for the CDR3: TGTGCCAGCAGCTTAGCTTACCAGGGAAACACCATATATTTT.

The chain employs TRBV7-2 and TRBJ1-2; TRBD1 might be the D (6 bases). CDR3 length equals 13 residues. Germline loops: CDR1 SGHTA, CDR2 FQGNSA. The germline V and J ends were trimmed by 5 bases and 2 bases, with 9 bases remaining between them. CDR3 loop: CASSPGTNYGYTF. CDR3 nucleotide sequence: TGTGCCAGCAGCCCCGGGACAAACTATGGCTACACCTTC.

CDR3 in amino acids: CASSLAQGAWNEQYF. The CDR3 nucleotides read TGTGCCAGCAGCTTAGCACAGGGTGCTTGGAACGAGCAGTACTTC. The V gene is TRBV11-3, the J gene TRBJ2-7, with a weak D call TRBD1 (6 bases). CDR1 and CDR2 (germline): SGHNT, YENEEA. Deletions cut 1 base from V and 5 bases from J, with 15 bases between. The CDR3 sequence is 15 residues long.

Remarks on this clone: One junction end disagrees with the germline gene, perhaps due to a read error. The chain has TRBV7-7 and TRBJ2-1; no firm D call. Germline values: CDR1 SSHAT, CDR2 FNYEAQ (reference sequence). The CDR3 is made up of 15 amino acids. The CDR3 region is CASSLGSSSYNEQFF. The CDR3 DNA is TGTGCTAGCAGCTTAGGCTCGAGCTCCTACAATGAGCAGTTCTTC.

The V and J genes are TRBV4-1 and TRBJ1-5; possibly TRBD1 for D (5 bases). This CDR3 comprises 21 residues. Germline V gene sequence: CDR1 MGHRA, CDR2 YSYEKL. V lost 4 bases, J lost 2 bases, and 30 bases lay in between. In DNA, the CDR3 is TGCGCCAGCAGCCGGTGGTTGGGGGGAAAGCTACCCGGCGTGGGCAATCAGCCCCAGCATTTT. Translation: CASSRWLGGKLPGVGNQPQHF.

The chain carries TRBV11-3 and TRBJ2-3; D may be TRBD1 (5 bases). Trimming cost V 5 bases and J 0 bases, with 15 bases left between them. Germline CDR1 is SGHNT and CDR2 is YENEEA. This CDR3 is 16 amino acids long. In nucleotides, the CDR3 is TGTGCCAGCAGCCTAAGGGGTTCCCTAAGCACAGATACGCAGTATTTT. This gives the protein CASSLRGSLSTDTQYF.

This chain uses TRBV5-4 with TRBJ2-7, with TRBD1 identical over 10 bases. This CDR3 has 14 amino acids. After removal of 5 bases from V and 3 bases from J, the junction contained 5 bases not matched to a gene. Germline loops: CDR1 SGHNT, CDR2 YYREEE (reference sequence). The DNA of the CDR3 is TGTGCCAGCAGGTTTCGGACAGGGGGCTACGAGCAGTACTTC. It yields the protein CASRFRTGGYEQYF.

The V gene is TRBV27, the J gene TRBJ2-1; 14 positions agree with TRBD2. V shed 2 bases, J shed 10 bases, and the junction held 7 bases outside the gene matches. The CDR3 loop spans 16 amino acids. Germline V gene sequence: CDR1 MNHEY, CDR2 SMNVEV (reference sequence). CDR3 DNA sequence: TGTGCCAGCAGTTTAGATGGACTAGCGGGAGGAACCGAGCAGTTCTTC. This codes for CASSLDGLAGGTEQFF.

This clone was recorded only once. The V call is TRBV4-1, the J call TRBJ2-7, with D tentatively TRBD2 (5 bases). Germline V gene sequence: CDR1 MGHRA, CDR2 YSYEKL. The CDR3 runs 14 residues. V gave up 0 bases and J gave up 7 bases, with 13 bases separating them. The CDR3 is CASSQEAGRGEQYF. CDR3 in DNA: TGCGCCAGCAGCCAAGAGGCGGGCCGAGGGGAGCAGTACTTC.

The V and J genes are TRBV7-2 and TRBJ1-4; D not resolved. The ends were cut back, 5 bases at V and 0 bases at J, with 4 bases in the middle. Germline V gene lookup returns CDR1 SGHTA and CDR2 FQGNSA. There are 13 residues in the CDR3. The CDR3 protein is CASSPSTNEKLFF. The CDR3 DNA reads TGTGCCAGCAGCCCCTCAACTAATGAAAAACTGTTTTTT.